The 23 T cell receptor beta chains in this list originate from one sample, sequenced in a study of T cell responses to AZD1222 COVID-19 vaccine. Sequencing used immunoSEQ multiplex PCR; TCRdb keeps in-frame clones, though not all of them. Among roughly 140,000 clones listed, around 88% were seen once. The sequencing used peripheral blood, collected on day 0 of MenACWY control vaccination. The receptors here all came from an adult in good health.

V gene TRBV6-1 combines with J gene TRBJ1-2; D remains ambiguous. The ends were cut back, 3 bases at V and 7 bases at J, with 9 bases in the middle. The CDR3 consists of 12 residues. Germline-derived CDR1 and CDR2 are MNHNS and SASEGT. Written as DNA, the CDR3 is TGTGCCAGCAGTGATTACCCTTCTGGCTACACCTTC. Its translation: CASSDYPSGYTF.

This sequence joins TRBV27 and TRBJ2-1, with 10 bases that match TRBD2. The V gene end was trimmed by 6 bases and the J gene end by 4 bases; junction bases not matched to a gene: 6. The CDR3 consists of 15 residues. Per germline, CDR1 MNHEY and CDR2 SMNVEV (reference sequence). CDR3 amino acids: CASSPAGGPYNEQFF. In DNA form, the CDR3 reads TGTGCCAGCAGCCCAGCGGGAGGGCCGTACAATGAGCAGTTCTTC.

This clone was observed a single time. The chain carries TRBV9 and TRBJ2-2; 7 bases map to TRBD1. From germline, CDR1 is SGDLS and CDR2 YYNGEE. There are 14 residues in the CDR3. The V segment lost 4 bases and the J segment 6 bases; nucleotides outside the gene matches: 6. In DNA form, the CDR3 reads TGTGCCAGCAGCACTGACAGGGTGGCCGGGGAGCTGTTTTTT. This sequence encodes CASSTDRVAGELFF.

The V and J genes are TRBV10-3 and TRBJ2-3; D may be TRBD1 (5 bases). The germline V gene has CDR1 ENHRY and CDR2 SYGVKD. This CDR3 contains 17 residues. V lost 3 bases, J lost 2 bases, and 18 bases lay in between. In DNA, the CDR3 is TGTGCCATCAGTGAAACGATCAGGGAAGGAACCACAGATACGCAGTATTTT. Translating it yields CAISETIREGTTDTQYF.

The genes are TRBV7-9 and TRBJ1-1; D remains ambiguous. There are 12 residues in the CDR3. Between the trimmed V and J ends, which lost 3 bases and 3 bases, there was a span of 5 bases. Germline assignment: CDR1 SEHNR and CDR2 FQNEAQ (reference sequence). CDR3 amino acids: CASSLRDTEAFF. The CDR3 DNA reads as TGTGCCAGCAGCTTGCGGGACACTGAAGCTTTCTTT.

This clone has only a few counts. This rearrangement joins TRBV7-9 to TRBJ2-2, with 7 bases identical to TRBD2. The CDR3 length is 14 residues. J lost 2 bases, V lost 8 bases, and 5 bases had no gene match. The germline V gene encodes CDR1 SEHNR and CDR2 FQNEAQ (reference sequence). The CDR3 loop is CASGLAANTGELFF. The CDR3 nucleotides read TGTGCCAGCGGTCTAGCGGCAAACACCGGGGAGCTGTTTTTT.

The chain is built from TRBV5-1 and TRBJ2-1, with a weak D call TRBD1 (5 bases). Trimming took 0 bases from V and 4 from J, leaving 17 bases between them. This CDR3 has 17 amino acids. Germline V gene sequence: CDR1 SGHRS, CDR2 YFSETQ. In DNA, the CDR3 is TGCGCCAGCAGCTTGGCCATAGGACAACCACCTTACAATGAGCAGTTCTTC. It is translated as CASSLAIGQPPYNEQFF.

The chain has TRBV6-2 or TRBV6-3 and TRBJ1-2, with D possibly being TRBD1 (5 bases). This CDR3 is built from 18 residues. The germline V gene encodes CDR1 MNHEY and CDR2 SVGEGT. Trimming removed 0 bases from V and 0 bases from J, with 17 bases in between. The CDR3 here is CASSYSIFSTTANYGYTF. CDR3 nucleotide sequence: TGTGCCAGCAGTTACTCGATATTTTCGACGACAGCTAACTATGGCTACACCTTC.

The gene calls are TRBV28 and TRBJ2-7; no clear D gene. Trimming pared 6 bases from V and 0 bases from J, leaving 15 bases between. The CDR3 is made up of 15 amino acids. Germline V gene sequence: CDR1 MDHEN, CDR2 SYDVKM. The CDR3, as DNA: TGTGCCAGCAGCCCTTTAGGTGAGAGCTCCTACGAGCAGTACTTC. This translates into CASSPLGESSYEQYF.

The DNA of the CDR3 is TGTGCCAGCAGCGTAGTTGGTGGGGGAACAGGGCCGAACACTGAAGCTTTCTTT. Encoded protein: CASSVVGGGTGPNTEAFF. The chain recombines TRBV9 with TRBJ1-1; a weak D match, TRBD1 (6 bases). Trimming left V 0 bases short and J 1 base short, with 19 bases between. This CDR3 has 18 residues. The germline V gene has CDR1 SGDLS and CDR2 YYNGEE.

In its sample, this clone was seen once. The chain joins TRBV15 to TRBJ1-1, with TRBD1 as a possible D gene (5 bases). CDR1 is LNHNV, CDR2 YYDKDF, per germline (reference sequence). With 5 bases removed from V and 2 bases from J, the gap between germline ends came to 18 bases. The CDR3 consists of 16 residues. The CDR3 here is CATSPHRGTVNTEAFF. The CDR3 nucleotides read TGTGCCACCAGCCCCCACCGGGGGACGGTTAACACTGAAGCTTTCTTT.

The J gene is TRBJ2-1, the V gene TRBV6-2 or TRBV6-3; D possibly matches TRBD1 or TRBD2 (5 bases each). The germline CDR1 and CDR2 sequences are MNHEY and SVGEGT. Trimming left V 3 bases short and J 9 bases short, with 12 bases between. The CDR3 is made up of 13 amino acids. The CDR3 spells CASSYEGRFEQFF. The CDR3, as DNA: TGTGCCAGCAGTTATGAGGGGAGATTTGAGCAGTTCTTC.

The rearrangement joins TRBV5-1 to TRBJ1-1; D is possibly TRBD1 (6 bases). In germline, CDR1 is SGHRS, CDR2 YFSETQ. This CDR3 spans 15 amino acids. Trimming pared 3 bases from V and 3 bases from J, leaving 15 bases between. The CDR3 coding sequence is TGCGCCAGCAGCTCAAGAGGGGGTGAAGACACTGAAGCTTTCTTT. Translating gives CASSSRGGEDTEAFF.

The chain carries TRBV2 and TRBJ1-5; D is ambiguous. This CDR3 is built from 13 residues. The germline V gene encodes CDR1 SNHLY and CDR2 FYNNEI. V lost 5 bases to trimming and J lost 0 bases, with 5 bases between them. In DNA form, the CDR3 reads TGTGCCAGCAGTCAGGATAGCAATCAGCCCCAGCATTTT. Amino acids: CASSQDSNQPQHF.

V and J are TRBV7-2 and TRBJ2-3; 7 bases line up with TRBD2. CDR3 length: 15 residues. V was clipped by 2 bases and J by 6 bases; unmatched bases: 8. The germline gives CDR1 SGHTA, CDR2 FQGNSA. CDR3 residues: CASSLSGGGSDTQYF. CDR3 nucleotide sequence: TGTGCCAGCAGCTTAAGCGGCGGGGGAAGTGATACGCAGTATTTT.

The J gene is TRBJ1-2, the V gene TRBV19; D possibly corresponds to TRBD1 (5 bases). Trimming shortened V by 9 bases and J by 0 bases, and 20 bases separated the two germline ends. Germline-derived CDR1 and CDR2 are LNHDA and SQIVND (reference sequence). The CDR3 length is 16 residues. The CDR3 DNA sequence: TGTGCCAGCGCAAGAGGGACGGCCACCACTAACTATGGCTACACCTTC. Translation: CASARGTATTNYGYTF.

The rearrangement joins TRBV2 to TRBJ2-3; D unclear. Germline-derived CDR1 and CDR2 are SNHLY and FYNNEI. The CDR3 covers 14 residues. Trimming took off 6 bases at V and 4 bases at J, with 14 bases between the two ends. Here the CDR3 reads CASSKGPPPDTQYF. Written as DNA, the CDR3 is TGTGCCAGCAGCAAAGGACCGCCCCCAGATACGCAGTATTTT.

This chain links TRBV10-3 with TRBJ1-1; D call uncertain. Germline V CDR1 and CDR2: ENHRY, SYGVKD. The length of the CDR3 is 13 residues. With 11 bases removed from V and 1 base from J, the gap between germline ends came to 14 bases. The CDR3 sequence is CAYKSKENTEAFF. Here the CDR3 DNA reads TGTGCCTACAAAAGCAAGGAGAACACTGAAGCTTTCTTT.

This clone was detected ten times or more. DNA for the CDR3: TGTGCCAGCAGCTCTCTTACAGGGTACACCGGGGAGCTGTTTTTT. It translates to CASSSLTGYTGELFF. The genes are TRBV28 and TRBJ2-2, with D possibly matching TRBD1 (6 bases). V was pared by 6 bases and J by 3 bases, with 14 bases between. The CDR3 is 15 residues long. CDR1 and CDR2 from the germline V gene are MDHEN and SYDVKM.

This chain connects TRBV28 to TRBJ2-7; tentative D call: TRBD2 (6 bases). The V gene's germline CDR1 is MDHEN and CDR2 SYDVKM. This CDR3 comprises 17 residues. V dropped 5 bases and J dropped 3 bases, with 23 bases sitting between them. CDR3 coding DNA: TGTGCCAGCAGTCCCTACCCCTCACTGGAGGGTCACTACGAGCAGTACTTC. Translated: CASSPYPSLEGHYEQYF.

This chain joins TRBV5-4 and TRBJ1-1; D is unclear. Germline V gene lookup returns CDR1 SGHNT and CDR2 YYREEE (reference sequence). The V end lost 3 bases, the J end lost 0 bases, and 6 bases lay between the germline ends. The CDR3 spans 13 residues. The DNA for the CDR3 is TGTGCCAGCAGCTCGACCTTGAACACTGAAGCTTTCTTT. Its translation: CASSSTLNTEAFF.

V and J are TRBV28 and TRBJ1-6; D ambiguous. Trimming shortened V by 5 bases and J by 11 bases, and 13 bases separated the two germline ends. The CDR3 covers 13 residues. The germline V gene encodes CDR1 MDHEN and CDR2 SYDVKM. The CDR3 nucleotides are TGTGCCAGCAGTAAATACCAAGGGACACCCCTCCACTTT. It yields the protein CASSKYQGTPLHF.

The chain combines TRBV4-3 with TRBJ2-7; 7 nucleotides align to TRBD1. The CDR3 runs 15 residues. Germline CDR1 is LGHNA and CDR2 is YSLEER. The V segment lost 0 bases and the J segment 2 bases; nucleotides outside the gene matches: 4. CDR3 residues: CASSQDKGQTYEQYF. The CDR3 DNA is TGCGCCAGCAGCCAAGATAAGGGACAGACCTACGAGCAGTACTTC.